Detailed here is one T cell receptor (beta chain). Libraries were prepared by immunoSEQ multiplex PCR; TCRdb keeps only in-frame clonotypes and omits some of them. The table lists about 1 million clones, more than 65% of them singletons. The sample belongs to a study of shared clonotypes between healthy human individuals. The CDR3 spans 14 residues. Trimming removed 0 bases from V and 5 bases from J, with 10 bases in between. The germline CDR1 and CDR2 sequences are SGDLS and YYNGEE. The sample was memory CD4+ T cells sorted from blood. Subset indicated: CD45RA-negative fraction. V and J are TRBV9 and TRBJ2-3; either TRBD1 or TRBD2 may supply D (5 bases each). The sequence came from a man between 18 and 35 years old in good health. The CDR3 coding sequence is TGTGCCAGCAGCGTAGAAATGAGGGGAGATACGCAGTATTTT. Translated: CASSVEMRGDTQYF.